This T cell receptor (beta chain) was obtained from a study of blood T cell repertoires in COVID-19. TCRdb's table, derived via immunoSEQ multiplex PCR, lists solely in-frame clones and lacks some. The repertoire holds roughly 200,000 clones, with over 75% as singletons. The source material was PBMCs or T cells enriched from blood (not recorded which). The sequence was collected from a man aged 35-49 years who had recovered from COVID-19.

CDR3 DNA sequence: TGCGCCAGCAGAACGGACGGGGGGAGCTCTGGGGCCAACGTCCTGACTTTC. This codes for CASRTDGGSSGANVLTF. The chain couples TRBV5-1 to TRBJ2-6, with 7 positions matching TRBD2. Germline V gene lookup returns CDR1 SGHRS and CDR2 YFSETQ. This CDR3 has 17 amino acids. The V and J ends lost 5 bases and 0 bases, in that order; junction bases with no gene match: 8.